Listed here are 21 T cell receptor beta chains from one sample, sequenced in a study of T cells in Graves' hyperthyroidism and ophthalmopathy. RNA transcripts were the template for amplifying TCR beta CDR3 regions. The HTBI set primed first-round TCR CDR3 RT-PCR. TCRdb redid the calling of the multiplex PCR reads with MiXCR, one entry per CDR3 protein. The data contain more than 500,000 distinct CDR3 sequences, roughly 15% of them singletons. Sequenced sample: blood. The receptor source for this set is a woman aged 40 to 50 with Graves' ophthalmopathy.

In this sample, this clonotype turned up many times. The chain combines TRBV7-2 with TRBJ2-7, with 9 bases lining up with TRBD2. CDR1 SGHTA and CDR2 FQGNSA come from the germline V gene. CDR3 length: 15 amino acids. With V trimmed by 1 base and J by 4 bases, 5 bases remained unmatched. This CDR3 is CASSLGGTSMYEQYF. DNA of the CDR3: TGTGCCAGCAGCTTAGGGGGGACTAGCATGTACGAGCAGTACTTC.

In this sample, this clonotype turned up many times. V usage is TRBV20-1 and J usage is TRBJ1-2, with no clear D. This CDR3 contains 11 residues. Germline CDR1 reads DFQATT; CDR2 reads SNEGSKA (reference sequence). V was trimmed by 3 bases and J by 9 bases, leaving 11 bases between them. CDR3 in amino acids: CSASQPSSYTF. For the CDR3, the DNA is TGCAGTGCTAGTCAACCCTCCAGCTACACCTTC.

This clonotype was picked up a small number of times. CDR3 in DNA: TGCGCCAGCAGCTTGGAGGGAAATAGCAATCAGCCCCAGCATTTT. It specifies CASSLEGNSNQPQHF. The chain has TRBV5-1 and TRBJ1-5, with D unclear. V shed 0 bases and J shed 0 bases, with 7 bases lying between them. Germline CDR1 and CDR2: SGHRS and YFSETQ. The CDR3 runs to 15 residues. Complete variable domain (other parts from reference TRBV5-1 and TRBJ1-5): KAGVTQTPRYLIKTRGQQVTLSCSPISGHRSVSWYQQTPGQGLQFLFEYFSETQRNKGNFPGRFSGRQFSNSRSEMNVSTLELGDSALYLCASSLEGNSNQPQHFGDGTRLSIL.

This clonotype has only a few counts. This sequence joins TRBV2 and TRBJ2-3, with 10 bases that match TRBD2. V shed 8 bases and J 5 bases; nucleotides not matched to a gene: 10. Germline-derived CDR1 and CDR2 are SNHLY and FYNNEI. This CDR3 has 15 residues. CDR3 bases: TGTGCCAGCCTCCGGGGGACTAGCGTGAGAGATACGCAGTATTTT. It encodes CASLRGTSVRDTQYF.

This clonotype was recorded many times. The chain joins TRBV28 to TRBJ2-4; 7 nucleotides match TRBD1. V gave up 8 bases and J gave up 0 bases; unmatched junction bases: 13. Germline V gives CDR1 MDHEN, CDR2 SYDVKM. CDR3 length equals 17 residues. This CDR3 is CASSPLKGAVAKNIQYF. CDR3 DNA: TGTGCCAGCTCCCCTTTGAAGGGGGCGGTAGCCAAAAACATTCAGTACTTC.

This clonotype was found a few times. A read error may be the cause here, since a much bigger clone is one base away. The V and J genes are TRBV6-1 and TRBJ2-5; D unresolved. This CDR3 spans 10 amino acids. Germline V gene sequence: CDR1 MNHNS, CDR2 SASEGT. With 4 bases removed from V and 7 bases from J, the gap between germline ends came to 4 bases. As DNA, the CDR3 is TGTGCCAGCAGTGTGGGGACCCAGTACTTC. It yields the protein CASSVGTQYF.

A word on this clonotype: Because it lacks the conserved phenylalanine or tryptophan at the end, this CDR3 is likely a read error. DNA for the CDR3: TGTGCCAGCAGCTTGGGGACAGGGAACCACGAGCAGTACTGC. Translating gives CASSLGTGNHEQYC. The V and J genes are TRBV11-2 and TRBJ2-7; 9 bases line up with TRBD1. Germline loops: CDR1 SGHAT, CDR2 FQNNGV. The CDR3 extends over 14 amino acids. With 3 bases clipped from V and 5 bases from J, the junction kept 5 bases outside the gene matches.

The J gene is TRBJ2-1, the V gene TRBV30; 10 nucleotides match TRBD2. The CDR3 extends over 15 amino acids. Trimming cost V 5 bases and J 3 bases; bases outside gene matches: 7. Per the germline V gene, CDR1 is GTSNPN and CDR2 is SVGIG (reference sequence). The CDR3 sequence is CAWSPLAGDYNEQFF. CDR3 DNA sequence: TGTGCCTGGTCCCCCCTAGCGGGAGACTACAATGAGCAGTTCTTC.

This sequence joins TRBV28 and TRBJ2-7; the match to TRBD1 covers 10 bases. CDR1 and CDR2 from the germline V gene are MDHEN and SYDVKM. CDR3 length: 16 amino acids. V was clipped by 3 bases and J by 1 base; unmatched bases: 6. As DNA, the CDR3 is TGTGCCAGCAGTTTCTGGACAGGGGGTAAATCCTACGAGCAGTACTTC. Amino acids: CASSFWTGGKSYEQYF. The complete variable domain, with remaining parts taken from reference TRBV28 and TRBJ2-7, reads DVKVTQSSRYLVKRTGEKVFLECVQDMDHENMFWYRQDPGLGLRLIYFSYDVKMKEKGDIPEGYSVSREKKERFSLILESASTNQTSMYLCASSFWTGGKSYEQYFGPGTRLTVT.

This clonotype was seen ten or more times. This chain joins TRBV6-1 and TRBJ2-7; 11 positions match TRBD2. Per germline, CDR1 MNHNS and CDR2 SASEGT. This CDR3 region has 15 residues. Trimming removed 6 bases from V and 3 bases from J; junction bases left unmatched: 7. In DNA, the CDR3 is TGTGCCAGCAGCCATTTAGCGGGAGGGGACTACGAGCAGTACTTC. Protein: CASSHLAGGDYEQYF.

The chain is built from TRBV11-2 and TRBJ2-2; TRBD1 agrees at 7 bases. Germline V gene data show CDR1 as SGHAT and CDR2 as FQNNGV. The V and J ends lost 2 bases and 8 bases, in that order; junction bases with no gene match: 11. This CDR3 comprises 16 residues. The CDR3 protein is CASSLHPDRVEGELFF. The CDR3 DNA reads TGTGCCAGCAGCTTACACCCAGACAGGGTGGAAGGGGAGCTGTTTTTT.

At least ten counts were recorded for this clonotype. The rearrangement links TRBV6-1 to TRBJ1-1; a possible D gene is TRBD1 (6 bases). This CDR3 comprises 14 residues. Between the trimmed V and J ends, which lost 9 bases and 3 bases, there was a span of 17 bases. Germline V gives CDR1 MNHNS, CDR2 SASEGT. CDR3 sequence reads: CASSLQGTDTEAFF. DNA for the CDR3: TGTGCCAGTAGTCTTCAGGGGACGGACACTGAAGCTTTCTTT.

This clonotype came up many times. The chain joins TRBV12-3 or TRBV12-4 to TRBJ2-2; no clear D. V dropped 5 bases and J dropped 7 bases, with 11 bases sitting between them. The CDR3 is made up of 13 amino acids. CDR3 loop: CASSRALGGELFF. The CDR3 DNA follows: TGTGCCAGCAGTAGAGCCTTGGGCGGGGAGCTGTTTTTT.

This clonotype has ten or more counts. CDR3 sequence reads: CSVTSGTYEQYF. The CDR3 region has the DNA TGCAGCGTTACTAGCGGTACCTACGAGCAGTACTTC. This chain joins TRBV29-1 and TRBJ2-7; 8 bases fit TRBD2. This CDR3 is built from 12 residues. V gave up 5 bases and J gave up 2 bases; unmatched junction bases: 2. Germline V gene data show CDR1 as SQVTM and CDR2 as ANQGSEA.

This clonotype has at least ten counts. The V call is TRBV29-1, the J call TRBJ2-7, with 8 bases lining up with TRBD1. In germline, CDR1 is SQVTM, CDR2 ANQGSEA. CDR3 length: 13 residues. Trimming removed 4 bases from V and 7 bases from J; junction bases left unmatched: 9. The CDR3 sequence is CSVVAGGLWEQYF. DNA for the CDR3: TGCAGCGTTGTGGCAGGGGGCTTGTGGGAGCAGTACTTC.

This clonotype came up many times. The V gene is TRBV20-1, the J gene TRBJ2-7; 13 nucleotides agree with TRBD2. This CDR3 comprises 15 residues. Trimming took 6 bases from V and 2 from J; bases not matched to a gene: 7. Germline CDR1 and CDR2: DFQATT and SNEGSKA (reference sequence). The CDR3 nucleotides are TGCAGTGCAGGCGCCGGGACTAGCGGGACCTACGAGCAGTACTTC. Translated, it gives CSAGAGTSGTYEQYF.

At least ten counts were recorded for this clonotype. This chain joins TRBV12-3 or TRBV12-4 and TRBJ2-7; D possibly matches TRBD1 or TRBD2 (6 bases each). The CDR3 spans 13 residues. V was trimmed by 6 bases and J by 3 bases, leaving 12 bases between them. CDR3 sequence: CASRRDTDYEQYF. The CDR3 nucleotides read TGTGCCAGCAGGCGGGACACCGACTACGAGCAGTACTTC.

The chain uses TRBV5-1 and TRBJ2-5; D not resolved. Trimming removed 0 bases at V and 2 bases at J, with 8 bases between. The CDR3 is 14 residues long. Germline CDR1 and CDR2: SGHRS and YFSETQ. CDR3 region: CASSLGQWQETQYF. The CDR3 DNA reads TGCGCCAGCAGCTTGGGGCAGTGGCAAGAGACCCAGTACTTC.

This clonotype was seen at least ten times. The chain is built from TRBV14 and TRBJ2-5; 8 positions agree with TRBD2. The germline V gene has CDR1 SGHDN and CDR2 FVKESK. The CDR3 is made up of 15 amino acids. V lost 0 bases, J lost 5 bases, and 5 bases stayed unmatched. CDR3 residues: CASSQELAGGETQYF. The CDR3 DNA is TGTGCCAGCAGCCAAGAACTGGCGGGAGGCGAGACCCAGTACTTC.

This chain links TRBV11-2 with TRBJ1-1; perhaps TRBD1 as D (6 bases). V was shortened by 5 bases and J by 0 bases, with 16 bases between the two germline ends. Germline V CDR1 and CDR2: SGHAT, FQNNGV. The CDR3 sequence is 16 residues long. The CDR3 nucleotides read TGTGCCAGCAGCCTGTTAAACGGACAGTTGAACACTGAAGCTTTCTTT. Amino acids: CASSLLNGQLNTEAFF.

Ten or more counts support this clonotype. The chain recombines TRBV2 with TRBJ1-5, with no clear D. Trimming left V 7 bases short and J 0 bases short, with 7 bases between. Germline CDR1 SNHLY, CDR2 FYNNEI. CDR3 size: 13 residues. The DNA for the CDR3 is TGTGCCAGCATGGGAGATAGCAATCAGCCCCAGCATTTT. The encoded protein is CASMGDSNQPQHF.